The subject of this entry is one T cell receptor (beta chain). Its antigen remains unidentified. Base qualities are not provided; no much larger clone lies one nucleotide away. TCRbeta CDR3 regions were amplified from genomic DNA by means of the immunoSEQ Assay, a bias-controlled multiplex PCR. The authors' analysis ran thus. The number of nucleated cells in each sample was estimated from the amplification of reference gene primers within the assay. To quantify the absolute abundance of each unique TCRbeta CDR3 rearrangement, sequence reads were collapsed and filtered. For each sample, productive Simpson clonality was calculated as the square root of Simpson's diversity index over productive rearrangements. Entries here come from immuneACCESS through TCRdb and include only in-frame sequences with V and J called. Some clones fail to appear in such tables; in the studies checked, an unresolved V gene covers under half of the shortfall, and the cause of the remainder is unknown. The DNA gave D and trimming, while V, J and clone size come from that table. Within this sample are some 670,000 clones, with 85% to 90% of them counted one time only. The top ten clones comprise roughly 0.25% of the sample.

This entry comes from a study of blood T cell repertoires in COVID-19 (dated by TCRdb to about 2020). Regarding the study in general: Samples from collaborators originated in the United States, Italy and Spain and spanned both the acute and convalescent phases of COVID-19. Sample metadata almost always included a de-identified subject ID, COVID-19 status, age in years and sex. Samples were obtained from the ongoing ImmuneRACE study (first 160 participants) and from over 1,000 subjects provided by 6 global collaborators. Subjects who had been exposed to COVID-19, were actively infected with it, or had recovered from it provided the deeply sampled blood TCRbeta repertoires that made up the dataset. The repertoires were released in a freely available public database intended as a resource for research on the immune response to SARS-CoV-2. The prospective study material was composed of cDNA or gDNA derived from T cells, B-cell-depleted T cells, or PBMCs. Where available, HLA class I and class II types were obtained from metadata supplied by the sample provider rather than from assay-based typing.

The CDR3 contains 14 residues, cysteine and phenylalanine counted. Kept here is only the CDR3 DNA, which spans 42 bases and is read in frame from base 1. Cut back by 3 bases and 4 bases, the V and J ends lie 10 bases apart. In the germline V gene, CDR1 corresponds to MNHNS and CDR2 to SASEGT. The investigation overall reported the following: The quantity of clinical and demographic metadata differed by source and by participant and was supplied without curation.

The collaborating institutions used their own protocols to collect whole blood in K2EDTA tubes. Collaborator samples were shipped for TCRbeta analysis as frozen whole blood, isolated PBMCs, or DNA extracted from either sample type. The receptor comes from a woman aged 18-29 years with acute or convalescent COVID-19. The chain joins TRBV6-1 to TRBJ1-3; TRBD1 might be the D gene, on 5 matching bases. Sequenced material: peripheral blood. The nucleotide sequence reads TGTGCCAGCAGTGACAGGGCTTCCGGAAACACCATATATTTT. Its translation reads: CASSDRASGNTIYF.